The clone carrying this TCR beta chain was seen repeatedly, ten times or more. The CDR3 is 19 amino acids. The germline V gene encodes CDR1 MGHRA and CDR2 YSYEKL. The V gene end was trimmed by 1 base and the J gene end by 4 bases; junction bases not matched to a gene: 8. These data belong to a study of blood T cell repertoires in COVID-19. Study information: Donors in the United States, Italy and Spain gave samples during acute or convalescent COVID-19. T cells, B-cell-depleted T cells, or PBMCs supplied cDNA or gDNA.

Original methodology: Amplification with reference gene primers provided the estimates of nucleated cell counts. Only in-frame clones appear in the TCRdb table, and some are missing; sequencing was by immunoSEQ multiplex PCR. V and J calls and clone size are those listed in that table; D and trimming were worked out from the DNA. Counted here are some 210,000 clones, roughly 86% occurring once; the ten biggest clones make up 7.5% to 8%. Material: peripheral blood. The rearrangement links TRBV4-1 to TRBJ2-2; 14 nucleotides line up with TRBD2. This receptor was taken from a woman aged 50 to 65 with active or convalescent COVID-19. CDR3 in amino acids: CASSQAGTSGGPITGELFF. The CDR3 region has the DNA TGCGCCAGCAGCCAAGCCGGGACTAGCGGGGGCCCTATCACCGGGGAGCTGTTTTTT.